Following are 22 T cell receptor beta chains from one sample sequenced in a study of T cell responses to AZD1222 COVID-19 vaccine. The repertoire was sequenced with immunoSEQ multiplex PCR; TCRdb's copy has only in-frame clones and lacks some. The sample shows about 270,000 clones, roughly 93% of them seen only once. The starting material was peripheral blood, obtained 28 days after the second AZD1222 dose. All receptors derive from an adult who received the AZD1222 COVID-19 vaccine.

The CDR3 DNA reads as TGTGCCAGCAGCTTACTGGGACAGGGGTATGAGCAGTACTTC. Translation gives CASSLLGQGYEQYF. The chain joins TRBV11-2 to TRBJ2-7, with 10 bases lining up with TRBD1. Per germline, CDR1 SGHAT and CDR2 FQNNGV. CDR3 size: 14 residues. The ends lost 2 bases at V and 7 bases at J; junction bases unmatched: 5.

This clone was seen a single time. The CDR3 protein is CASKPDRGNTEAFF. CDR3 in DNA: TGTGCCAGCAAACCGGACAGGGGGAACACTGAAGCTTTCTTT. The gene calls are TRBV7-3 and TRBJ1-1; 9 positions agree with TRBD1. Germline V gene lookup returns CDR1 SGHTA and CDR2 FQGTGA. Losses at the gene ends were 7 bases for V and 1 base for J; bases not matched to a gene: 4. The CDR3 has 14 amino acids.

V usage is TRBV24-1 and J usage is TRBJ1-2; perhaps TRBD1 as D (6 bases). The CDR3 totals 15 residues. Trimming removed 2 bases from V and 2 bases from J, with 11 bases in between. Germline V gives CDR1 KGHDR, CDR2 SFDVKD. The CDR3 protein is CATSDSTGHNYGYTF. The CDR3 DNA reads TGTGCCACCAGTGATTCCACGGGACACAACTATGGCTACACCTTC.

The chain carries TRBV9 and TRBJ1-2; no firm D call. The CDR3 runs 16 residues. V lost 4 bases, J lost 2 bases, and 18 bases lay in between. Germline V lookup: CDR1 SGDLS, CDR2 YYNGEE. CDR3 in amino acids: CASSLDNSRSNYGYTF. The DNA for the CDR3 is TGTGCCAGCAGCCTCGATAATAGTAGATCGAACTATGGCTACACCTTC.

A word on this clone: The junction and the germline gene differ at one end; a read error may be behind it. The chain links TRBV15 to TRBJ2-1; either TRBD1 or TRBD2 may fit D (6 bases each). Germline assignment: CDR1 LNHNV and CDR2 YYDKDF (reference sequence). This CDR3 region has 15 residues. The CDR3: CATSGEGGPYGEQFF. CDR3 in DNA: TGTGCCACCAGCGGAGAGGGGGGCCCTTATGGTGAGCAGTTCTTC.

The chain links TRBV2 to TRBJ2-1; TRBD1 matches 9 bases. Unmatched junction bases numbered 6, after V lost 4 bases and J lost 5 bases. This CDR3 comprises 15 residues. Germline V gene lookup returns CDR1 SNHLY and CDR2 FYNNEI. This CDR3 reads CASSVTGGTNNEQFF. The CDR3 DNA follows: TGTGCCAGCAGTGTGACAGGGGGAACGAACAATGAGCAGTTCTTC.

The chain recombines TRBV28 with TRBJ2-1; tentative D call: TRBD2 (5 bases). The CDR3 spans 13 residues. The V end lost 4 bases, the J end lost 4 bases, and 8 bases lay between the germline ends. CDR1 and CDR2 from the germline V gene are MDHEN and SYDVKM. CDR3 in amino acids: CASSSGVYNEQFF. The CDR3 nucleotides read TGTGCCAGCAGTTCCGGGGTGTACAATGAGCAGTTCTTC. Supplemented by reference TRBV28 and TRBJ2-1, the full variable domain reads DVKVTQSSRYLVKRTGEKVFLECVQDMDHENMFWYRQDPGLGLRLIYFSYDVKMKEKGDIPEGYSVSREKKERFSLILESASTNQTSMYLCASSSGVYNEQFFGPGTRLTVL.

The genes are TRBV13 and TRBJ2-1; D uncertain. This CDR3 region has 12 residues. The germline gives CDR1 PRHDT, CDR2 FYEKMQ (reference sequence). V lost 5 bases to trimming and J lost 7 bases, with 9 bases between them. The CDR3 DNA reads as TGTGCCAGCAGCCCAAACACTAATGAGCAGTTCTTC. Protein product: CASSPNTNEQFF.

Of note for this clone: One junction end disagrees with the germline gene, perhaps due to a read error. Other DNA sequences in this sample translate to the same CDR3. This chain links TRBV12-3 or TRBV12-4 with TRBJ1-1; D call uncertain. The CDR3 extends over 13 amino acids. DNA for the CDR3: TGTGCTAGCAGTTTTTCGGCGAACACTGAAGCTTTCTTT. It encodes CASSFSANTEAFF.

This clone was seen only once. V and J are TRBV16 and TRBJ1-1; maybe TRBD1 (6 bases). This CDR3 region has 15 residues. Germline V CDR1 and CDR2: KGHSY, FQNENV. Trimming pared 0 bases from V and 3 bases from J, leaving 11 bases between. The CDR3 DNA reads TGTGCCAGCAGCCAATCTTATCCAGGGGACACTGAAGCTTTCTTT. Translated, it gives CASSQSYPGDTEAFF.

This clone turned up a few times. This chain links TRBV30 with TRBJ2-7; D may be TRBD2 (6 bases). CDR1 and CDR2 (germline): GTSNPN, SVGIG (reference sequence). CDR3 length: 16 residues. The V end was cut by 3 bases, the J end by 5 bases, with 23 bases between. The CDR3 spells CAWSPPESGLKNEQYF. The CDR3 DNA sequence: TGTGCCTGGAGCCCCCCAGAGAGCGGGTTGAAGAACGAGCAGTACTTC.

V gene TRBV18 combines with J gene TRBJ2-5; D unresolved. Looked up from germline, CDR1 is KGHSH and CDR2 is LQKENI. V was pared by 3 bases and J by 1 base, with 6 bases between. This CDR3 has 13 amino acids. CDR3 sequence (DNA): TGTGCCAGCTCACCCGTCACCCAAGAGACCCAGTACTTC. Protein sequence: CASSPVTQETQYF. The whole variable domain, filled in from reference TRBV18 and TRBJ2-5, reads NAGVMQNPRHLVRRRGQEARLRCSPMKGHSHVYWYRQLPEEGLKFMVYLQKENIIDESGMPKERFSAEFPKEGPSILRIQQVVRGDSAAYFCASSPVTQETQYFGPGTRLLVL.

The CDR3 protein is CASSVAGGVSYEQYF. CDR3 DNA: TGTGCCAGCAGTGTAGCGGGAGGGGTCTCCTACGAGCAGTACTTC. This chain connects TRBV7-9 to TRBJ2-7; 11 bases agree with TRBD2. This CDR3 region has 15 residues. Germline V gene lookup returns CDR1 SEHNR and CDR2 FQNEAQ (reference sequence). V lost 6 bases to trimming and J lost 0 bases; unmatched junction nucleotides: 4.

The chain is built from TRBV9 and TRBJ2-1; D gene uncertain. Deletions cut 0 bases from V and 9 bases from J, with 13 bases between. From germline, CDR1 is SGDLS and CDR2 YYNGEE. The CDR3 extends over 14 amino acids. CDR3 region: CASSVVAVNSEQFF. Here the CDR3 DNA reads TGTGCCAGCAGCGTAGTTGCAGTCAACAGTGAGCAGTTCTTC.

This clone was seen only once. The CDR3 sequence: CASSEIPGGGQPQHF. Here the CDR3 DNA reads TGTGCCAGCAGTGAAATTCCAGGGGGGGGTCAGCCCCAGCATTTT. The rearrangement uses TRBV2 and TRBJ1-5; 7 nucleotides agree with TRBD1. The junction had 7 bases not matched to a gene; V was cut back by 2 bases and J by 6 bases. There are 15 residues in the CDR3. The germline V gene has CDR1 SNHLY and CDR2 FYNNEI.

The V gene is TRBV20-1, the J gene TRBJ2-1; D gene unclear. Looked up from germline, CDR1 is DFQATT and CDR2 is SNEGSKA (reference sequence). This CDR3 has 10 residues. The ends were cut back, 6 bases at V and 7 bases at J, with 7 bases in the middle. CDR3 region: CSAIENEQFF. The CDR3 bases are TGCAGTGCAATCGAGAATGAGCAGTTCTTC.

The CDR3 reads CSASRGSDTEAFF. The CDR3 nucleotides read TGCAGCGCCAGCAGGGGCTCTGACACTGAAGCTTTCTTT. This chain joins TRBV29-1 and TRBJ1-1; a weak D match, TRBD1 (6 bases). Trimming stripped 7 bases from V and 3 bases from J, with 15 bases between. The CDR3 is 13 amino acids. From germline, CDR1 is SQVTM and CDR2 ANQGSEA.

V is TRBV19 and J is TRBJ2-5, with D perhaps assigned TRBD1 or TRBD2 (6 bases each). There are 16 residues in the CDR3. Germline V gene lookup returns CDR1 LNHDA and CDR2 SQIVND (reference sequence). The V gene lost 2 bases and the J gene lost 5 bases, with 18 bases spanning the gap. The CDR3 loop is CASSIPHRGRGETQYF. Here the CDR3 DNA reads TGTGCCAGTAGTATACCTCATCGGGGGCGAGGGGAGACCCAGTACTTC.

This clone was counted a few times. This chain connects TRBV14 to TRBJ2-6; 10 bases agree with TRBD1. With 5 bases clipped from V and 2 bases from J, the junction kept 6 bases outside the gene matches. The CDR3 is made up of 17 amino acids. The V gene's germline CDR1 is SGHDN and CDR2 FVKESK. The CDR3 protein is CASSAGQGRAGANVLTF. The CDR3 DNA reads TGTGCCAGCAGCGCGGGACAGGGGCGGGCTGGGGCCAACGTCCTGACTTTC.

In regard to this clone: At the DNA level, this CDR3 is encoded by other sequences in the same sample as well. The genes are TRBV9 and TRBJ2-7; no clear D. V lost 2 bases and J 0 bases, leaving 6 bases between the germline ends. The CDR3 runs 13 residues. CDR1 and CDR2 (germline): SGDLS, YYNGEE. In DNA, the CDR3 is TGTGCCAGCAGCGTTGGAGACTCCTACGAGCAGTACTTC. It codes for CASSVGDSYEQYF.

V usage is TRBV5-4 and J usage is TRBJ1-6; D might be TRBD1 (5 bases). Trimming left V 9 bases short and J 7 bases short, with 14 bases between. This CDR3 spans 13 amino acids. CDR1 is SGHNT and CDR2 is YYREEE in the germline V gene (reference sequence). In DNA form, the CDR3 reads TGTGCCACGCAGGGCCCCCGAAATTCACCCCTCCACTTT. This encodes CATQGPRNSPLHF.

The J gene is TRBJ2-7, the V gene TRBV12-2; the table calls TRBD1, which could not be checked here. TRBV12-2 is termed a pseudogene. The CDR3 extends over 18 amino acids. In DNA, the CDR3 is TGTGCAAGTCGCTTAGCCACCCCCCCAGGGGCGTTCTCCTACGAGCAGTACTTC. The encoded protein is CASRLATPPGAFSYEQYF.